This T cell receptor beta chain was sequenced for a study of cytotoxic CD8 clonotypes in ibrutinib-treated CLL. This CDR3 has 14 amino acids. Unmatched junction bases numbered 2, after V lost 3 bases and J lost 8 bases. Germline V gives CDR1 MNHNS, CDR2 SASEGT. This clone occurred a few times. Measured with immunoSEQ multiplex PCR; TCRdb has only the in-frame clones, and not every one. The repertoire holds 45,000 to 60,000 clones, 55% to 65% seen once, with approximately 20% in the top ten. The chain has TRBV6-1 and TRBJ1-6; 9 bases match TRBD1. Here the sequenced sample was PBMCs, taken after 24 months of ibrutinib treatment. The receptor was isolated from a human donor with chronic lymphocytic leukemia. The DNA of the CDR3 is TGTGCCAGCAGTGAGGGACAGGGTCATTCACCCCTCCACTTT. Translation gives CASSEGQGHSPLHF.